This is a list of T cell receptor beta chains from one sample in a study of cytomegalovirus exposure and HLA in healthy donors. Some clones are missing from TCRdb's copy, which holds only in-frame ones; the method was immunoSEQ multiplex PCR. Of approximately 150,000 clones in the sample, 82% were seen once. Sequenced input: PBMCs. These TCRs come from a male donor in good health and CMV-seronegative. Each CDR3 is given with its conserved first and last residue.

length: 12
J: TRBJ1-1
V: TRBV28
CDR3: CASRTGSTEAFF

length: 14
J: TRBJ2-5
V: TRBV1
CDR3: CTMTGGASGKTQYF

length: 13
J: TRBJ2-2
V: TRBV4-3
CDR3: CASSQALAGELFF

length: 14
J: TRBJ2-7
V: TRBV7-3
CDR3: CASSPFDSGGEQYF

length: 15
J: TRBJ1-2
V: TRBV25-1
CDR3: CASSEIGTLDYGYTF

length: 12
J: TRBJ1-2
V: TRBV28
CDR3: CASRGGGYGYTF

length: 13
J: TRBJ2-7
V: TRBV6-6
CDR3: CASSYRDGGEQYF

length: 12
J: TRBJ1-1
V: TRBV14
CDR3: CASSQTGVAAFF

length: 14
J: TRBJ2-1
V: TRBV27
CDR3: CASGGRGRPNEQFF

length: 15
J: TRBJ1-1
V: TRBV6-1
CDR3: CASSKGQGKGTEAFF

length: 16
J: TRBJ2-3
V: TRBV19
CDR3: CASSIDLEGGPNTQYF

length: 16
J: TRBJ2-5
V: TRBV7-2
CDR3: CASNSSTSGGGETQYF

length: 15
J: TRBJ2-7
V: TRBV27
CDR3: CASSLSTGAFYEQYF

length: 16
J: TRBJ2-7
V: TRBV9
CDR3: CASSPGGTSGTYEQYF

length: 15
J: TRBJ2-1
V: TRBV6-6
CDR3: CASSYLGQGAHEQFF

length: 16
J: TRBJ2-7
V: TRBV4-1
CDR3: CASSQDQLEGYNEQYF

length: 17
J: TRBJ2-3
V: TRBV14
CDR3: CASSGILSGWGTDTQYF

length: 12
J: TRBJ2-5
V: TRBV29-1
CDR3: CSVEGQSRTQYF

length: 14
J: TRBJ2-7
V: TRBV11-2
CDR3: CASSFQGARFEQYF

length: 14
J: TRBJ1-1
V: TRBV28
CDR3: CASSDGPAGTEAFF

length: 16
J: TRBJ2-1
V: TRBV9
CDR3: CASSVGASGFYNEQFF

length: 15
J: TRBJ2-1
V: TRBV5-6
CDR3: CASSLSGTSYNEQFF

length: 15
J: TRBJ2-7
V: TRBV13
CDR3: CASSQIAGGFDEQYF

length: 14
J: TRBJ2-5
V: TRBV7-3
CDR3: CASSPVAGGETQYF

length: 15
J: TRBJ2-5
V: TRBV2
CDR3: CASSPRGESQETQYF

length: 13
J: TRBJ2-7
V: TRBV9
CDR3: CASSTTPAYEQYF

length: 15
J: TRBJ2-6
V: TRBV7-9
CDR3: CASSDKGSGANVLTF

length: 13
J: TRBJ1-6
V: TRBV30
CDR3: CAWSVGGNSPLHF

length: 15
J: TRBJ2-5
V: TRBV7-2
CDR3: CASSSGYRGRETQYF

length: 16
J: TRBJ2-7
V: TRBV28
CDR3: CASSPRSARLAYEQYF

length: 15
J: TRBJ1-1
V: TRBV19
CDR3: CASSRPGTPNTEAFF

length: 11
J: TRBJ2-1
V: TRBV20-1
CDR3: CSASYVNEQFF

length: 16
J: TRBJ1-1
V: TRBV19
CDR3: CASLRGQGKGNTEAFF

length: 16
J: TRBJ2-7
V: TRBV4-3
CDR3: CASSLDPDRLVYEQYF

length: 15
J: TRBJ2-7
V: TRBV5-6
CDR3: CASSLGASTHSEQYF

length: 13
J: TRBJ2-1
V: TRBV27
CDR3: CASSQRGYNEQFF

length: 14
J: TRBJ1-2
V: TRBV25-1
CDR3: CASSESGLNYGYTF

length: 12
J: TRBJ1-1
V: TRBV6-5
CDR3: CASGGGPAEAFF

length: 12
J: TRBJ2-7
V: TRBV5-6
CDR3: CASSLTSYEQYF

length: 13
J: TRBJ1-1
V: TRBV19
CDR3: CASSITGGTEAFF

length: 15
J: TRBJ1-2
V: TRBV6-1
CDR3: CASSEPGQGTYGYTF

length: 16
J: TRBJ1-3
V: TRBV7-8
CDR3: CASSLGGPGGGNTIYF

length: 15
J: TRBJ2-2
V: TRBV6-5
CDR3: CASSTPVSNSGELFF

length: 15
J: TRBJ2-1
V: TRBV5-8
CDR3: CASSLGRSSYNEQFF

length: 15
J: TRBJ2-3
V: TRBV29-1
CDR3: CSVGGQGVLRRLQYF

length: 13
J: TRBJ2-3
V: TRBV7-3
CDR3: CASSLWDSRTQYF

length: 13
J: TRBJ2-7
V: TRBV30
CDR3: CAWSVGRAYEQYF

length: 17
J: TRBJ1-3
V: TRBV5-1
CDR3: CASSFFSLGGAGNTIYF

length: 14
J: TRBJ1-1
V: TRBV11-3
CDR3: CASSFSGGQGEAFF

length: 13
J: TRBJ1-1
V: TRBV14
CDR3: CASSHGGYTEAFF

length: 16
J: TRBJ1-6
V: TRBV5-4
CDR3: CASSGTGVTYNSPLHF

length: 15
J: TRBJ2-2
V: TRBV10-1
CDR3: CASSDTLFGPGELFF

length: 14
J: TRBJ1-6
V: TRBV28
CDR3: CASSLSRGFAPLHF

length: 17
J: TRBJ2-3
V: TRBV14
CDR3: CASSPTSAREGTDTQYF

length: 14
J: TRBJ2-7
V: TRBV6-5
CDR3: CASRSGLPIYEQYF

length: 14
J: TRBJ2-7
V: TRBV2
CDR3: CASSEGTGDYEQYF